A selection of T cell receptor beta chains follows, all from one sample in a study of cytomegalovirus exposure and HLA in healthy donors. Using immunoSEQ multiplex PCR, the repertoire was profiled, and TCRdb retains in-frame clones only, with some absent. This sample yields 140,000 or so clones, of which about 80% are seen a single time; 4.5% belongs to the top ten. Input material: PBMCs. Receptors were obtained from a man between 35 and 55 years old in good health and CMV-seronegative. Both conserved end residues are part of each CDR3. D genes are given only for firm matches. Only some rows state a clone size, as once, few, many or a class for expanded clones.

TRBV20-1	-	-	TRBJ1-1	TGCAGTGCTAACAGGGCTAATGAAGCTTTCTTT	CSANRANEAFF
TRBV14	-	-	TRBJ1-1	TGTGCCAGCAGCCAAGGTGGGGGACTATACAACACTGAAGCTTTCTTT	CASSQGGGLYNTEAFF
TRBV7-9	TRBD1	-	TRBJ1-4	TGTGCCAGCAGCTTGGGACAGCCTAATGAAAAACTGTTTTTT	CASSLGQPNEKLFF
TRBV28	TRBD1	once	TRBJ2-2	TGTGCCAGCAGCTTGACAGGGGGCCGCACCGGGGAGCTGTTTTTT	CASSLTGGRTGELFF
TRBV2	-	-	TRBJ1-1	TGTGCCAGCAGGGCCAGGGGTCCGAACACTGAAGCTTTCTTT	CASRARGPNTEAFF
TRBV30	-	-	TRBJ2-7	TGTGCCTGGAGTGTACCAGCGGTTTCCTACGAGCAGTACTTC	CAWSVPAVSYEQYF
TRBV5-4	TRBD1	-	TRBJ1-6	TGTGCCAGCAGCTTACAGGGGGGTTCACCCCTCCACTTT	CASSLQGGSPLHF
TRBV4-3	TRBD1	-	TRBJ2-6	TGCGCCAGCAGCCAAGACCTGATTGGAGGGACAGGGAGCGGAAACGTCCTGACTTTC	CASSQDLIGGTGSGNVLTF
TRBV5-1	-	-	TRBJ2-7	TGCGCCAGCAGCTTCCGGACAGAATTTAACTACGAGCAGTACTTC	CASSFRTEFNYEQYF
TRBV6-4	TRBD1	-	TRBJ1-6	TGTGCCAGCAGGGACAGGGGGAATTCACCCCTCCACTTT	CASRDRGNSPLHF
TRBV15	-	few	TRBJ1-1	TGTGCCACCAGCAGAGATTTTCGCGGCTCGAACACTGAAGCTTTCTTT	CATSRDFRGSNTEAFF
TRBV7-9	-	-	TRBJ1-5	TGTGCCAGCAGCTTAGGTGGGTTGGGCCAGCCCCAGCATTTT	CASSLGGLGQPQHF
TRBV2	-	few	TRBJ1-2	TGTGCCAGCAGTGAAACGCAGATCTATGGCTACACCTTC	CASSETQIYGYTF
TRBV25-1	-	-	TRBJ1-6	TGTGCCAGCAGTGTCGTGAATTCACCCCTCCACTTT	CASSVVNSPLHF
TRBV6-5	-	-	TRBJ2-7	TGTGCCAGCAGAGGGACACTTGGCCTCTACGAGCAGTACTTC	CASRGTLGLYEQYF
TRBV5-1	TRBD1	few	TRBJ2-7	TGCGCCAGCTATAGACAGGGGTCCTACGAGCAGTACTTC	CASYRQGSYEQYF
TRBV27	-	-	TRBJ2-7	TGTGCCAGCAGTCCGCGGGTCTCCTACGAGCAGTACTTC	CASSPRVSYEQYF
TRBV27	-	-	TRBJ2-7	TGTGCCAGCAGTTTATCTACGATAATCGGGGAGCAGTACTTC	CASSLSTIIGEQYF
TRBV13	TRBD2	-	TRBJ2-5	TGTGCCAGCAGCACAAACTCACTAGCGCCCCCCTCCAGGGAGACCCAGTACTTC	CASSTNSLAPPSRETQYF
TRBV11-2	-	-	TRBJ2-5	TGTGCCAGCAGCTCCACCTCAGGGACTTCATTACAAGAGACATACTTC	CASSSTSGTSLQETYF
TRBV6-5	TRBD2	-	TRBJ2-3	TGTGCCAGCAGTTATGGCGGGGGATCAGATACGCAGTATTTT	CASSYGGGSDTQYF
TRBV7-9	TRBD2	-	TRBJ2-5	TGTGCCAGCAGCTTAGGACTAGCGGGGGCCCAAGAGACCCAGTACTTC	CASSLGLAGAQETQYF
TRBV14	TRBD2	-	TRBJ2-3	TGTGCCAGCAGCCAAGATGAGGGGACTAGCGGGGACGGAACTATAAGCACAGATACGCAGTATTTT	CASSQDEGTSGDGTISTDTQYF
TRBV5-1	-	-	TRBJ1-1	TGCGCCAGCAGCCTGGCGACAGCGAACACTGAAGCTTTCTTT	CASSLATANTEAFF
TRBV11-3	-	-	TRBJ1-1	TGTGCCAGCAGCCCTAATGGGGGGAGTACTGAAGCTTTCTTT	CASSPNGGSTEAFF
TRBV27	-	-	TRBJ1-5	TGTGCCAGCAGTCAGGCAAACTCCAATCAGCCCCAGCATTTT	CASSQANSNQPQHF
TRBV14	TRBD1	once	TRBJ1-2	TGTGCCAGCAGCCAATTAAGCAGGGGGCCCTATGGCTACACCTTC	CASSQLSRGPYGYTF
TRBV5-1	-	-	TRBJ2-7	TGCGCCAGCAGCCCCATGCAGGGTTCCAACGAGCAGTACTTC	CASSPMQGSNEQYF
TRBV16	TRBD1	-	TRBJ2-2	TGTGCCAGCAGCCCCGGGACAGGGGTCACCGGGGAGCTGTTTTTT	CASSPGTGVTGELFF
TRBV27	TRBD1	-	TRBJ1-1	TGTGCCAGCAGTCGCCGGACAGGGCGGGACACTGAAGCTTTCTTT	CASSRRTGRDTEAFF
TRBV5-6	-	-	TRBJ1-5	TGTGCCAGCAGCTTGGGTTTCCAGTATAGCAATCAGCCCCAGCATTTT	CASSLGFQYSNQPQHF
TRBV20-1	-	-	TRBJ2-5	TGCAGTGCTAGAGCCGGGGAGACCCAGTACTTC	CSARAGETQYF
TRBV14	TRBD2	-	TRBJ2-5	TGTGCCAGCAGCCAGCGGGGGGGCTTGGAGACCCAGTACTTC	CASSQRGGLETQYF
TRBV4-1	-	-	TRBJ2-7	TGCGCCAGCAGCCAAGTAGCCGACTACGAGCAGTACTTC	CASSQVADYEQYF
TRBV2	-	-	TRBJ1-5	TGTGCCAGCAGTCCAGGGAATCAGCCCCAGCATTTT	CASSPGNQPQHF
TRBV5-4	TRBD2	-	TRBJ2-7	TGTGCCAGCAGCAATCGGGGGGTCGAGCAGTACTTC	CASSNRGVEQYF
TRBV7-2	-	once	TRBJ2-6	TGTGCCAGCAGCTTAGAGGGGTCCGGGGCCAACGTCCTGACTTTC	CASSLEGSGANVLTF
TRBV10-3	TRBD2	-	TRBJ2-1	TGTGCCATCAGTGGGGCTAGCGGGGGCCCTAATGAGCAGTTCTTC	CAISGASGGPNEQFF
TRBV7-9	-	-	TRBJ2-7	TGTGCCAGCATCCTCGTCGGGCAGGGCTCCTCCTACGAGCAGTACTTC	CASILVGQGSSYEQYF
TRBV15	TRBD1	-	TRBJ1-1	TGTGCCACCAGCAGCCGATATAATGCAGGGGGCACTGAAGCTTTCTTT	CATSSRYNAGGTEAFF
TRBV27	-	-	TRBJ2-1	TGTGCCAGCAGTCCCGCGCTGCGGGGCAATGAGCAGTTCTTC	CASSPALRGNEQFF
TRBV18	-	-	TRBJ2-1	TGTGCCAGCTCATTACGACAGGTTCAAAGCTCCTACAATGAGCAGTTCTTC	CASSLRQVQSSYNEQFF
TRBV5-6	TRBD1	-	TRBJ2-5	TGTGCCAGCAGCGTGAAGACAGGGACGCGAGAGACCCAGTACTTC	CASSVKTGTRETQYF
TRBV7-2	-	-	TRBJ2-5	TGTGCCAGCAGCTTAGCGGGCATGACCCAGTACTTC	CASSLAGMTQYF
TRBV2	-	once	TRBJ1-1	TGTGCCAGCAGGGATTCGGGGAGGGATGCTTTCTTT	CASRDSGRDAFF
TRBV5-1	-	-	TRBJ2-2	TGCGCCAGCAGCTTGGAGGGGGAGAACACCGGGGAGCTGTTTTTT	CASSLEGENTGELFF
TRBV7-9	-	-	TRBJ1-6	TGTGCCAGCAGTCCGAGCGATATGGCTTCACCCCTCCACTTT	CASSPSDMASPLHF
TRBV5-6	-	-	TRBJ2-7	TGTGCCAGCAGCTTGGGATGGGACACCCGCTACGAGCAGTACTTC	CASSLGWDTRYEQYF
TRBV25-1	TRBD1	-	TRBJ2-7	TGTGCCAGCTCGGGACAGACCCCCTTGGCCGAGCAGTACTTC	CASSGQTPLAEQYF
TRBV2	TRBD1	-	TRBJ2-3	TGTGCCAGCAGGAGATTGGGACAGCTGACTAGCACAGATACGCAGTATTTT	CASRRLGQLTSTDTQYF
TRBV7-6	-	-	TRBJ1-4	TGTGCCAGCAGCTTAGGGCCCAGGCTGACGCCTAATGAAAAACTGTTTTTT	CASSLGPRLTPNEKLFF
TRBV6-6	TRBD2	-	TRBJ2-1	TGTGCCAGCAGTCTAGCGGTGAATGAGCAGTTCTTC	CASSLAVNEQFF